The clone carrying this TCR beta chain appeared once. Its antigen is undetermined. Method: immunoSEQ multiplex PCR; TCRdb's copy keeps in-frame clones and lacks some. The data contain 4,500 to 6,500 clones, roughly 90% of them singletons. This specimen belongs to a study of OX40 agonist ivuxolimab in advanced cancers. Whole-study findings and limits: Partly responding patients at 0.1-3.0 mg/kg showed some of the smallest clonal expansion. Clones of CD4+ and CD8+ blood T cells grew by week 6 at doses of 0.1 to 3.0 mg/kg.

This clonotype was obtained from an adult with an advanced solid tumor such as melanoma, head and neck, liver or kidney cancer. The sequencing used CD4+ or CD8+ T cells sorted from blood, collected in a trial of the OX40 agonist ivuxolimab.

CDR3 bases: TGTGCCAGCAGTGAAAGCGGGAGTTGGTACGAGCAGTACTTC. Translating it yields CASSESGSWYEQYF. The gene calls are TRBV6-1 and TRBJ2-7, with 8 positions matching TRBD2. Looked up from germline, CDR1 is MNHNS and CDR2 is SASEGT. With V trimmed by 2 bases and J by 4 bases, 4 bases remained unmatched. The CDR3 extends over 14 amino acids.